This T cell receptor (beta chain) comes out of a study of regulatory T cells in long-lasting Graves disease. General study points: TRBV28, TRBJ1-2 and TRBJ2-5 were segments that persistent disease favored.

Building of the TCR beta libraries involved iRepertoire HTBI primers and Arm-PCR of CDR3 regions. TCRdb redid the calling of the multiplex PCR reads with MiXCR, one entry per CDR3 protein. The sample includes roughly 450,000 distinct CDR3 sequences, 20% to 30% seen only once; the top ten take about a quarter. Indicated time point: persistent/refractory GD, antithyroid drugs over 5 years with positive TRAb. PBMCs provided the RNA from which the TCR library was made. V dropped 8 bases and J dropped 7 bases, with 12 bases sitting between them. This CDR3 spans 12 amino acids. This clonotype has at least ten counts. Its antigen is as yet unknown.

Here the sequenced sample was peripheral blood mononuclear cells (PBMCs), taken when the disease was refractory, from a patient treated with antithyroid drugs. The receptor was derived from a female donor with Graves disease. The chain combines TRBV12-3 or TRBV12-4 with TRBJ1-5, with D unclear. The CDR3 sequence is CASQSHPQPQHF. DNA for the CDR3: TGTGCCAGCCAATCGCACCCCCAGCCCCAGCATTTT.